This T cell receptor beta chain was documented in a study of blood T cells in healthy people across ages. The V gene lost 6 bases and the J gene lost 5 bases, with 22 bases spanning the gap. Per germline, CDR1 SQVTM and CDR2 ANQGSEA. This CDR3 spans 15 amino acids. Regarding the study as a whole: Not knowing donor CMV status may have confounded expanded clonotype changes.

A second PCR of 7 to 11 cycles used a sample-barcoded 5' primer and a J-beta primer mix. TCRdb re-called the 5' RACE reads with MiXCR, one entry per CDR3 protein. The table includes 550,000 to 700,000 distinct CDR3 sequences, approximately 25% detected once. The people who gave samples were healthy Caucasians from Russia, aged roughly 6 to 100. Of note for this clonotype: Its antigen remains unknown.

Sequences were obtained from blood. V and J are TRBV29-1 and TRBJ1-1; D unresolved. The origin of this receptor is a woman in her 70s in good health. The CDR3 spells CSVGRSKVRDTEAFF. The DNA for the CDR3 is TGCAGCGTCGGCCGGAGTAAGGTTCGAGATACTGAAGCTTTCTTT.